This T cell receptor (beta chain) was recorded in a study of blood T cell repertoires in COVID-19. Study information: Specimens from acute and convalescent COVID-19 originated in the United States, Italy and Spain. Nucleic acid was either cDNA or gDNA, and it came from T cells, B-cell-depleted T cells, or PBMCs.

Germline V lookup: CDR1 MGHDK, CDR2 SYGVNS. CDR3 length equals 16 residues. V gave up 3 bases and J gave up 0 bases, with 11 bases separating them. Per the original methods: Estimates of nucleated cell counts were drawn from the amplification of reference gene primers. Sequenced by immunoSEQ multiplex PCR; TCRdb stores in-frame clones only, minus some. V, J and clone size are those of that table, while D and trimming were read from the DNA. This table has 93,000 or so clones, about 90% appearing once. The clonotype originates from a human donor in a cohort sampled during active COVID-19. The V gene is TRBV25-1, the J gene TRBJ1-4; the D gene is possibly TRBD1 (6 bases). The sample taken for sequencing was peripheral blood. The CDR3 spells CASSEQGRATNEKLFF. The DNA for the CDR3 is TGTGCCAGCAGTGAGCAGGGGCGTGCAACTAATGAAAAACTGTTTTTT.